What follows are 31 T cell receptor beta chains derived from one specimen sequenced in a study of persistence of HIV-infected CD4 T cells. Sequencing used immunoSEQ version 4 in survey mode. Generated by immunoSEQ multiplex PCR, the TCRdb table keeps only in-frame clones and is missing some. Among about 40,000 clones listed, about 84% were seen once. An overlapping HIV-1 Gag peptide pool stimulated these cells at 0.95 to 1 ug/peptide/mL. Memory cells lacking CD40L and CD69 with high CD45RO were sorted. Antigen specificity for these receptors is unknown. Sequenced material: CD4+ T cells sorted from PBMCs after approximately 20-hour stimulation, taken from a patient who received antiretroviral therapy. These receptors were taken from an adult man with HIV who was CMV-seropositive.

This clone is medium-sized. Additional DNA sequences in this sample encode the identical CDR3. V gene TRBV2 combines with J gene TRBJ1-5, with D perhaps TRBD1 (5 bases). V was cut by 6 bases and J by 7 bases, with 13 bases left in between. This CDR3 region has 13 residues. The V gene's germline CDR1 is SNHLY and CDR2 FYNNEI. The CDR3 region is CASSGRENQPQHF. CDR3 nucleotides: TGTGCCAGCAGCGGCAGGGAAAACCAGCCCCAGCATTTT.

The chain is built from TRBV5-4 and TRBJ2-1, with D maybe TRBD2 (7 bases). V was shortened by 0 bases and J by 7 bases, with 23 bases between the two germline ends. Germline CDR1 is SGHNT and CDR2 is YYREEE (reference sequence). This CDR3 has 18 amino acids. The CDR3 spells CASSLARRGRTSENEQFF. The CDR3, as DNA: TGTGCCAGCAGCTTGGCCCGTCGGGGGCGCACTAGCGAAAATGAGCAGTTCTTC.

J is TRBJ2-1 and V is TRBV7-9; TRBD2 agrees at 7 bases. In germline, CDR1 is SEHNR, CDR2 FQNEAQ (reference sequence). The J segment lost 4 bases and the V segment lost 0 bases, leaving 3 bases of the junction unmatched. This CDR3 is built from 15 residues. CDR3 region: CASSLAGGLYNEQFF. DNA of the CDR3: TGTGCCAGCAGCTTAGCGGGGGGGTTATACAATGAGCAGTTCTTC.

This clone was seen once. The chain joins TRBV30 to TRBJ1-4; possible D gene TRBD1, 5 bases. CDR1 GTSNPN and CDR2 SVGIG come from the germline V gene (reference sequence). The CDR3 totals 14 residues. Trimming stripped 3 bases from V and 7 bases from J, with 15 bases between. The CDR3 spells CAWRRDSRGEKLFF. For the CDR3, the DNA is TGTGCCTGGAGACGGGACTCGAGGGGTGAAAAACTGTTTTTT.

The chain combines TRBV20-1 with TRBJ2-7, with D unclear. Germline CDR1 reads DFQATT; CDR2 reads SNEGSKA (reference sequence). This CDR3 region has 11 residues. V shed 2 bases and J shed 7 bases, with 9 bases lying between them. CDR3 coding DNA: TGCAGTGCTAGATTCGGGCGGGAGCAGTACTTC. It encodes CSARFGREQYF.

This rearrangement joins TRBV7-2 to TRBJ1-1; tentatively, D is TRBD1 (5 bases). CDR1 is SGHTA, CDR2 FQGNSA, per germline. This CDR3 contains 14 residues. The V and J ends lost 4 bases and 1 base respectively, with 10 bases between them. The CDR3 DNA is TGTGCCAGCAGCTCACAAACAGGGAACACTGAAGCTTTCTTT. Its translation is CASSSQTGNTEAFF. Full variable domain (remainder filled in from reference TRBV7-2 and TRBJ1-1): GAGVSQSPSNKVTEKGKDVELRCDPISGHTALYWYRQSLGQGLEFLIYFQGNSAPDKSGLPSDRFSAERTGGSVSTLTIQRTQQEDSAVYLCASSSQTGNTEAFFGQGTRLTVV.

This rearrangement joins TRBV2 to TRBJ2-7; TRBD1 matches 9 bases. The CDR3 covers 15 residues. The trim removed 6 bases at V and 9 bases at J, leaving 15 bases unmatched. Germline V gene lookup returns CDR1 SNHLY and CDR2 FYNNEI. CDR3 nucleotides: TGTGCCAGCAGCGCATCCGGGACAGGGCGGACGGGGCAGTACTTC. Protein product: CASSASGTGRTGQYF.

The DNA for the CDR3 is TGTGCCAGCAGCTCTCAGGGGTACACCGGGGAGCTGTTTTTT. Its translation is CASSSQGYTGELFF. The rearrangement uses TRBV5-5 and TRBJ2-2; D is possibly TRBD1 (6 bases). The CDR3 loop spans 14 amino acids. V lost 3 bases, J lost 3 bases, and 9 bases lay in between. Per the germline V gene, CDR1 is SGHKS and CDR2 is YYEKEE (reference sequence).

This chain connects TRBV14 to TRBJ1-2; a possible D gene is TRBD1 (6 bases). Germline loops: CDR1 SGHDN, CDR2 FVKESK. This CDR3 contains 16 residues. V gave up 3 bases and J gave up 0 bases, with 14 bases separating them. The DNA for the CDR3 is TGTGCCAGCAGCCACGTACAGGGCATTGCTAACTATGGCTACACCTTC. Residues: CASSHVQGIANYGYTF. Filled out from reference TRBV14 and TRBJ1-2, the complete variable domain reads EAGVTQFPSHSVIEKGQTVTLRCDPISGHDNLYWYRRVMGKEIKFLLHFVKESKQDESGMPNNRFLAERTGGTYSTLKVQPAELEDSGVYFCASSHVQGIANYGYTFGSGTRLTVV.

This sequence joins TRBV5-8 and TRBJ2-3; D may correspond to TRBD1 or TRBD2 (5 bases each). Germline V gene sequence: CDR1 SGHTS, CDR2 YDEGEE. CDR3 length: 14 amino acids. V was cut by 7 bases and J by 0 bases, with 12 bases left in between. CDR3 DNA: TGTGCCAGCCCAGAGGGGCCCAGCACAGATACGCAGTATTTT. It specifies CASPEGPSTDTQYF.

This chain connects TRBV6-5 to TRBJ2-2; D remains unclear. V lost 4 bases and J 3 bases, leaving 12 bases between the germline ends. This CDR3 has 15 amino acids. In germline, CDR1 is MNHEY, CDR2 SVGAGI. The CDR3 protein is CASSSTETHTGELFF. The CDR3 nucleotides read TGTGCCAGCAGTTCAACAGAGACGCACACCGGGGAGCTGTTTTTT.

The rearrangement links TRBV6-1 to TRBJ1-5, with a weak D call TRBD1 (5 bases). This CDR3 spans 15 amino acids. From germline, CDR1 is MNHNS and CDR2 SASEGT. With 1 base removed from V and 3 bases from J, the gap between germline ends came to 10 bases. In nucleotides, the CDR3 is TGTGCCAGCAGTGAAGGGGGACGGTTCAATCAGCCCCAGCATTTT. Residues: CASSEGGRFNQPQHF.

The chain uses TRBV19 and TRBJ1-5; 9 bases map to TRBD1. Trimming took 5 bases from V and 6 from J; bases not matched to a gene: 8. The CDR3 extends over 15 amino acids. Germline V lookup: CDR1 LNHDA, CDR2 SQIVND (reference sequence). The CDR3 sequence: CASSFGTGSTQPQHF. DNA of the CDR3: TGTGCCAGTAGTTTCGGGACAGGGTCCACTCAGCCCCAGCATTTT.

The chain combines TRBV5-1 with TRBJ2-4; D is uncertain. The V gene's germline CDR1 is SGHRS and CDR2 YFSETQ. V was pared by 1 base and J by 7 bases, with 3 bases between. The CDR3 consists of 11 residues. CDR3 amino acids: CASSLYNIQYF. The DNA for the CDR3 is TGCGCCAGCAGCTTGTACAACATTCAGTACTTC. Complete variable domain (other parts from reference TRBV5-1 and TRBJ2-4): KAGVTQTPRYLIKTRGQQVTLSCSPISGHRSVSWYQQTPGQGLQFLFEYFSETQRNKGNFPGRFSGRQFSNSRSEMNVSTLELGDSALYLCASSLYNIQYFGAGTRLSVL.

The sample holds a few counts of this clone. This sequence joins TRBV30 and TRBJ1-2, with unresolved D. V shed 2 bases and J shed 0 bases, with 13 bases lying between them. The length of the CDR3 is 15 residues. Germline CDR1 reads GTSNPN; CDR2 reads SVGIG (reference sequence). CDR3 loop: CAWSLRILANYGYTF. CDR3 in DNA: TGTGCCTGGAGTCTTCGGATCCTGGCTAACTATGGCTACACCTTC.

This clone occurred a few times. The CDR3 is CASSPRQFGNTIYF. For the CDR3, the DNA is TGTGCCAGCAGCCCACGACAGTTTGGAAACACCATATATTTT. The chain is built from TRBV14 and TRBJ1-3; weak D call: TRBD1 (5 bases). Germline V lookup: CDR1 SGHDN, CDR2 FVKESK. V lost 4 bases, J lost 3 bases, and 10 bases lay in between. The CDR3 is 14 amino acids.

This chain joins TRBV11-3 and TRBJ1-1; weak D call: TRBD1 (6 bases). The germline V gene has CDR1 SGHNT and CDR2 YENEEA. V gave up 4 bases and J gave up 1 base, with 10 bases separating them. CDR3 size: 14 residues. Here the CDR3 reads CASSSGQPNTEAFF. The CDR3 DNA is TGTGCCAGCAGCTCGGGACAACCGAACACTGAAGCTTTCTTT.

The chain combines TRBV20-1 with TRBJ1-4; unclear D gene. Deletions cut 2 bases from V and 8 bases from J, with 3 bases between. CDR1 is DFQATT, CDR2 SNEGSKA, per germline (reference sequence). The CDR3 loop spans 10 amino acids. The CDR3 DNA reads TGCAGTGCTAGATTCGAAAAACTGTTTTTT. It translates to CSARFEKLFF.

CDR3 in amino acids: CASSYPTGTSEKLFF. The CDR3 DNA sequence: TGTGCCAGCAGTTACCCCACAGGGACAAGTGAAAAACTGTTTTTT. V usage is TRBV6-6 and J usage is TRBJ1-4; D is possibly TRBD1 (6 bases). V was shortened by 2 bases and J by 7 bases, with 14 bases between the two germline ends. In germline, CDR1 is MNHNY, CDR2 SVGAGI (reference sequence). The CDR3 runs to 15 residues.

The V gene is TRBV4-2, the J gene TRBJ1-1; D possibly corresponds to TRBD1 (6 bases). The CDR3 length is 17 residues. Looked up from germline, CDR1 is LGHNA and CDR2 is YNFKEQ. V was pared by 0 bases and J by 3 bases, with 17 bases between. The DNA of the CDR3 is TGTGCCAGCAGCCAAGATGGGGGGCAGGGATTTGACACTGAAGCTTTCTTT. Translating it yields CASSQDGGQGFDTEAFF.

The chain carries TRBV6-5 and TRBJ2-7; TRBD1 matches at 8 bases. The CDR3 has 16 amino acids. Germline loops: CDR1 MNHEY, CDR2 SVGAGI. The junction had 6 bases not matched to a gene; V was cut back by 2 bases and J by 0 bases. The CDR3 loop reads CASSYRTGKSSYEQYF. The CDR3 DNA sequence: TGTGCCAGCAGTTACCGGACAGGGAAGAGCTCCTACGAGCAGTACTTC.

This sequence joins TRBV30 and TRBJ1-3; D is undetermined. The CDR3 runs to 15 residues. Trimming shortened V by 0 bases and J by 0 bases, and 9 bases separated the two germline ends. CDR1 is GTSNPN and CDR2 is SVGIG in the germline V gene (reference sequence). Written as DNA, the CDR3 is TGTGCCTGGAGTGTACCCCACTACTCTGGAAACACCATATATTTT. The encoded protein is CAWSVPHYSGNTIYF.

This chain uses TRBV7-9 with TRBJ1-1; D is uncertain. This CDR3 is 14 amino acids long. V was shortened by 2 bases and J by 11 bases, with 18 bases between the two germline ends. Germline V gene sequence: CDR1 SEHNR, CDR2 FQNEAQ (reference sequence). The CDR3 bases are TGTGCCAGCAGCTTACTCTCCCCTCCGACCGGGGCTTTCTTT. Translated, it gives CASSLLSPPTGAFF.

This clone appeared a few times. The chain is built from TRBV24-1 and TRBJ1-5; D remains unclear. This CDR3 has 12 residues. Trimming pared 3 bases from V and 5 bases from J, leaving 4 bases between. CDR1 and CDR2 from the germline V gene are KGHDR and SFDVKD. CDR3: CATSDGYQPQHF. The DNA for the CDR3 is TGTGCCACCAGTGATGGGTATCAGCCCCAGCATTTT.

The V and J genes are TRBV11-3 and TRBJ2-5, with 8 positions matching TRBD1. V lost 5 bases to trimming and J lost 0 bases; unmatched junction nucleotides: 5. Per the germline V gene, CDR1 is SGHNT and CDR2 is YENEEA. The CDR3 loop spans 15 amino acids. The CDR3 DNA is TGTGCCAGCAGCCCCTCACAGGGGGACCAAGAGACCCAGTACTTC. Translation gives CASSPSQGDQETQYF.

This rearrangement joins TRBV19 to TRBJ1-1; no clear D gene. CDR1 and CDR2 (germline): LNHDA, SQIVND (reference sequence). This CDR3 has 11 residues. V was cut by 6 bases and J by 6 bases, with 8 bases left in between. CDR3: CASSRTAEAFF. The DNA for the CDR3 is TGTGCCAGTAGCCGAACCGCTGAAGCTTTCTTT.

This chain uses TRBV7-8 with TRBJ2-1; 11 bases align to TRBD2. V shed 5 bases and J 1 base; nucleotides not matched to a gene: 4. This CDR3 has 16 amino acids. Germline CDR1 is SGHVS and CDR2 is FQNEAQ. The CDR3, as DNA: TGTGCCAGCAGCCGACTAGCGGGACCATCCTACAATGAGCAGTTCTTC. Protein: CASSRLAGPSYNEQFF.

V and J are TRBV10-3 and TRBJ2-3; 8 nucleotides match TRBD1. The CDR3 runs 14 residues. CDR1 and CDR2 from the germline V gene are ENHRY and SYGVKD. V was clipped by 6 bases and J by 2 bases; unmatched bases: 4. CDR3 DNA sequence: TGTGCCATCAGGGACAGGGCTGTCACAGATACGCAGTATTTT. Encoded protein: CAIRDRAVTDTQYF.

A single count supports this clone. This chain joins TRBV7-3 and TRBJ2-1; 8 nucleotides agree with TRBD1. Germline CDR1 SGHTA, CDR2 FQGTGA. Trimming cost V 4 bases and J 10 bases; bases outside gene matches: 12. The CDR3 length is 15 residues. This CDR3 reads CASSYGTGQTNEQFF. The DNA of the CDR3 is TGTGCCAGCAGCTACGGGACAGGACAAACCAACGAGCAGTTCTTC.

The rearrangement uses TRBV7-8 and TRBJ2-5; D possibly corresponds to TRBD2 (6 bases). With 5 bases removed from V and 4 bases from J, the gap between germline ends came to 11 bases. The CDR3 totals 13 residues. The germline gives CDR1 SGHVS, CDR2 FQNEAQ. The CDR3 region is CASSRRVGETQYF. CDR3 DNA sequence: TGTGCCAGCAGCCGGAGGGTTGGAGAGACCCAGTACTTC. The full variable domain, its missing parts supplied by reference TRBV7-8 and TRBJ2-5, is GAGVSQSPRYKVAKRGQDVALRCDPISGHVSLFWYQQALGQGPEFLTYFQNEAQLDKSGLPSDRFFAERPEGSVSTLKIQRTQQEDSAVYLCASSRRVGETQYFGPGTRLLVL.

V gene TRBV1 combines with J gene TRBJ2-7; TRBD2 reflects the table's D call only, with no check against the DNA. TRBV1 is assigned pseudogene status. CDR3 size: 16 residues. The CDR3 loop reads CTSSQEWRGDCYEQYF. Written as DNA, the CDR3 is TGCACCAGCAGCCAAGAGTGGCGGGGGGACTGCTACGAGCAGTACTTC.